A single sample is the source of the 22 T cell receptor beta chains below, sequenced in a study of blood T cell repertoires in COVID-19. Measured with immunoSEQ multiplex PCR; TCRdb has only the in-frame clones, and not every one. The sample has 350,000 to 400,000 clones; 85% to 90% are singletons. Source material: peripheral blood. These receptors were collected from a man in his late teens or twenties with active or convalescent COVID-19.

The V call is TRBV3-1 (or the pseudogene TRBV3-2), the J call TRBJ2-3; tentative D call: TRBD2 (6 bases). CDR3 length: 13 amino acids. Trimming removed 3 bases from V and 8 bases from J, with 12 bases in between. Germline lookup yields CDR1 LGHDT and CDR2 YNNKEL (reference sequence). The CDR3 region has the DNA TGTGCCAGCAGCCATTTACTAGCTCCTACGCAGTATTTT. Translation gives CASSHLLAPTQYF.

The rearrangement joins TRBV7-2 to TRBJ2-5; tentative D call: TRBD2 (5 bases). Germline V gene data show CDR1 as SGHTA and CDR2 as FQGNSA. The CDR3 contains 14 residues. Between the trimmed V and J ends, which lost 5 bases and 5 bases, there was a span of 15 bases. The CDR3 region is CASSQKLAPETQYF. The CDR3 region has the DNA TGTGCCAGCAGCCAAAAGCTAGCACCGGAGACCCAGTACTTC.

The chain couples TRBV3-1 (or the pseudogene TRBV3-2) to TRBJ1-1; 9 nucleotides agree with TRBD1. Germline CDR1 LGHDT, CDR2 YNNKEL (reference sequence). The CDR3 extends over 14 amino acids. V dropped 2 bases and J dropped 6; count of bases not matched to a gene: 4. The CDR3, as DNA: TGTGCCAGCAGCCAAAACAGGGGGCTTGCTGAAGCTTTCTTT. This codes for CASSQNRGLAEAFF.

CDR3 amino acids: CASSENEYGYTF. Written as DNA, the CDR3 is TGTGCCAGCAGCGAGAACGAGTATGGCTACACCTTC. The chain employs TRBV5-6 and TRBJ1-2, with unresolved D. CDR1 and CDR2 from the germline V gene are SGHDT and YYEEEE. This CDR3 has 12 residues. The germline V and J ends were trimmed by 4 bases and 5 bases, with 9 bases remaining between them. Together with reference TRBV5-6 and TRBJ1-2, the CDR3 gives the full variable domain: DAGVTQSPTHLIKTRGQQVTLRCSPKSGHDTVSWYQQALGQGPQFIFQYYEEEERQRGNFPDRFSGHQFPNYSSELNVNALLLGDSALYLCASSENEYGYTFGSGTRLTVV.

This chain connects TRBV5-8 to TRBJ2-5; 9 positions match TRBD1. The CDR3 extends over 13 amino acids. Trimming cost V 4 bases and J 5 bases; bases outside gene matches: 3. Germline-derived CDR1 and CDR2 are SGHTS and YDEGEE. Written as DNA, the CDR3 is TGTGCCAGCAGCACTGACAGGGGGGAGACCCAGTACTTC. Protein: CASSTDRGETQYF.

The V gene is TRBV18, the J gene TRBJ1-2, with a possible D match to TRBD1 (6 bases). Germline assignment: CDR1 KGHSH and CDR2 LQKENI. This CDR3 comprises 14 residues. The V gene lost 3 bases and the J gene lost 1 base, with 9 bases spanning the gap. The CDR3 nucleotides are TGTGCCAGCTCACCTAAACAGGGTAACTATGGCTACACCTTC. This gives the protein CASSPKQGNYGYTF.

The CDR3 here is CATSGERFNEQFF. The CDR3 DNA reads TGTGCCACCAGCGGCGAGAGGTTTAATGAGCAGTTCTTC. The chain joins TRBV15 to TRBJ2-1, with no clear D. Germline-derived CDR1 and CDR2 are LNHNV and YYDKDF (reference sequence). This CDR3 comprises 13 residues. Trimming shortened V by 5 bases and J by 7 bases, and 12 bases separated the two germline ends.

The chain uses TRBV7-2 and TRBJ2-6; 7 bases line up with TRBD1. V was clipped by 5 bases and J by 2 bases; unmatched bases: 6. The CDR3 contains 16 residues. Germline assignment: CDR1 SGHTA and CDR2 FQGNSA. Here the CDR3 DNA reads TGTGCCAGCAGCAAAACAGGGGTACCTGGGGCCAACGTCCTGACTTTC. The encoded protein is CASSKTGVPGANVLTF.

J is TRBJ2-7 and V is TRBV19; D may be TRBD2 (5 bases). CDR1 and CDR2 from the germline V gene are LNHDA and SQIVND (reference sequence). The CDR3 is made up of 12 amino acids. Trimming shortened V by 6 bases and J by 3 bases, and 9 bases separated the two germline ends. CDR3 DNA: TGTGCCAGTAGCTCCACTAGCTACGAGCAGTACTTC. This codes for CASSSTSYEQYF. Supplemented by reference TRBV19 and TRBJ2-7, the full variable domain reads DGGITQSPKYLFRKEGQNVTLSCEQNLNHDAMYWYRQDPGQGLRLIYYSQIVNDFQKGDIAEGYSVSREKKESFPLTVTSAQKNPTAFYLCASSSTSYEQYFGPGTRLTVT.

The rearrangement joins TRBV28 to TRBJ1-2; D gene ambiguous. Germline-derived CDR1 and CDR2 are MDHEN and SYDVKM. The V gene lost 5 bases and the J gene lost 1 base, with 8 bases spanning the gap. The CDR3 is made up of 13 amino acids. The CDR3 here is CASSQLYNYGYTF. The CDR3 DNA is TGTGCCAGCAGTCAACTTTATAACTATGGCTACACCTTC.

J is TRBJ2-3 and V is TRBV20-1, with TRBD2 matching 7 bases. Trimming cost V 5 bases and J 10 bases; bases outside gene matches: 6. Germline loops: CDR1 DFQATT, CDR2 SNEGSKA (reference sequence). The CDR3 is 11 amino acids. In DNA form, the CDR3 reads TGCAGTGCTCCGACCGGGGGGTCGCAGTATTTT. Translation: CSAPTGGSQYF.

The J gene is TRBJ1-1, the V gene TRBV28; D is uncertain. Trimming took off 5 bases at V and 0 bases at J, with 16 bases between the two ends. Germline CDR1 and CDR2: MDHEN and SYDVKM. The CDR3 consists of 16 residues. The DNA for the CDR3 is TGTGCCAGCAGTCCGGACGGGGAACCACTGAACACTGAAGCTTTCTTT. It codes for CASSPDGEPLNTEAFF.

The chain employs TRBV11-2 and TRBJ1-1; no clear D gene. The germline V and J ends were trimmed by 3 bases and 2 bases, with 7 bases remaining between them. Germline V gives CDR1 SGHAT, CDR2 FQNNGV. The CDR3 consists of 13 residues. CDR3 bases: TGTGCCAGCAGCTTGTGGAGCAACACTGAAGCTTTCTTT. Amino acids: CASSLWSNTEAFF.

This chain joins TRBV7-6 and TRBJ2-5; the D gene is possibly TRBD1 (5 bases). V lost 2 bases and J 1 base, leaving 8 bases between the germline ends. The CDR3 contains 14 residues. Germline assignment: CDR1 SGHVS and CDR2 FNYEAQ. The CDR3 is CASSLRGFQETQYF. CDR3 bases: TGTGCCAGCAGCTTAAGGGGATTCCAAGAGACCCAGTACTTC.

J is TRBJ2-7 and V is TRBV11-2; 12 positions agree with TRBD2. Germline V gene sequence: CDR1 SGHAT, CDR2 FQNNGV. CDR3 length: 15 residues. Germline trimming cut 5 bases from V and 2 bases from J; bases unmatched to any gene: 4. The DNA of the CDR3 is TGTGCCAGCAGCCAAACTAGCGGGGGGCCCTACGAGCAGTACTTC. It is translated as CASSQTSGGPYEQYF.

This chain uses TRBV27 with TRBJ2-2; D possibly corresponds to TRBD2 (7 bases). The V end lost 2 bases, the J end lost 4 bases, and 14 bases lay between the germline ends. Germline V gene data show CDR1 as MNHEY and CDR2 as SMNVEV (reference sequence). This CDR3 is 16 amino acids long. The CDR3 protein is CASSLGGAVGTGELFF. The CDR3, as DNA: TGTGCCAGCAGTTTAGGGGGGGCCGTTGGCACCGGGGAGCTGTTTTTT.

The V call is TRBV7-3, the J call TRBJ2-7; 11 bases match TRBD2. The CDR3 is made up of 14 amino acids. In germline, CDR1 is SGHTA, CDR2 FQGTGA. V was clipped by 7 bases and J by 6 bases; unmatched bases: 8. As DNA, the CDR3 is TGTGCCAGCACCTCACTAGCGGGAGATGGCGAGCAGTACTTC. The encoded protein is CASTSLAGDGEQYF.

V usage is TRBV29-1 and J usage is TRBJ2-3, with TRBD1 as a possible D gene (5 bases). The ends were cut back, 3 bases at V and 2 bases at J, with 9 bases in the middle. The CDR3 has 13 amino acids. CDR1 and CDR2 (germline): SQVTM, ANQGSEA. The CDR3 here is CSVDRVYTDTQYF. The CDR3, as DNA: TGCAGCGTTGACAGGGTATACACAGATACGCAGTATTTT.

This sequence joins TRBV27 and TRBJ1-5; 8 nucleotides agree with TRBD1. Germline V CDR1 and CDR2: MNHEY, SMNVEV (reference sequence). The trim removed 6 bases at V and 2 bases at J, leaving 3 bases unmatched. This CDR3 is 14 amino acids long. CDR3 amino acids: CASSDRGGNQPQHF. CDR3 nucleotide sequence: TGTGCCAGCAGCGACAGGGGTGGCAATCAGCCCCAGCATTTT.

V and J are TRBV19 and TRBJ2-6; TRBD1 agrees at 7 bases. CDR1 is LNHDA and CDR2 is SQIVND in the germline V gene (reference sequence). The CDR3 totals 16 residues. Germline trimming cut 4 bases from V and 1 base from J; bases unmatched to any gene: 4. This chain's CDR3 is CASSRRQGSGANVLTF. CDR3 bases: TGTGCCAGTAGTAGGCGACAGGGTTCTGGGGCCAACGTCCTGACTTTC.

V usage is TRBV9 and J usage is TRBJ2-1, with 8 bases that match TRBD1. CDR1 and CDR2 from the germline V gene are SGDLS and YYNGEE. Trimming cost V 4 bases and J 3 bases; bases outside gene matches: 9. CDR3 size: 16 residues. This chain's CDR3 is CASSPWTGHYYNEQFF. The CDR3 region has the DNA TGTGCCAGCAGCCCTTGGACAGGGCACTACTACAATGAGCAGTTCTTC.

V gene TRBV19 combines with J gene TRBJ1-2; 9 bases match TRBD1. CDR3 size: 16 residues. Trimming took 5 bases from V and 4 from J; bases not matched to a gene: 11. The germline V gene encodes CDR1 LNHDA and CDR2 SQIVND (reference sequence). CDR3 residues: CASSGRDRETVYGYTF. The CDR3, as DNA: TGTGCCAGTAGTGGCCGGGACAGGGAGACCGTCTATGGCTACACCTTC.